The 27 T cell receptor beta chains presented below share a single source sample, sequenced in a study of tumor and adjacent non-tumor tissue in lung cancer. No cell sorting was done before RNA was extracted from the tissue. More than 3 cm separated this lung sample from the edge of the tumor. Three rounds of nested PCR, following a modified ARM-PCR protocol, produced the TCRbeta library. Using its own MiXCR run on the multiplex PCR reads, TCRdb lists one record per CDR3 protein. Of some 100,000 distinct CDR3 sequences listed, 60% to 65% are singletons. Sequenced: distant non-tumor lung tissue. Receptor source: a man in his sixties with non-small cell lung cancer.

On this clonotype: A much larger clonotype is one base distant, so this may be a read error. The chain has TRBV12-3 or TRBV12-4 and TRBJ2-1; TRBD2 matches at 7 bases. The CDR3 is made up of 14 amino acids. V was clipped by 3 bases and J by 6 bases; unmatched bases: 5. CDR3 protein: CASSLRSSGNEQFF. CDR3 bases: TGTGCCAGCAGTTTGAGGTCTAGCGGCAATGAGCAGTTCTTC.

As concerns this clonotype: The germline gene is not matched at one end of the junction; a read error may be the cause. The chain recombines TRBV11-2 with TRBJ2-7; D is unresolved. The germline CDR1 and CDR2 sequences are SGHAT and FQNNGV. The CDR3 extends over 13 amino acids. CDR3 loop: CANSFYGAYELYF. The CDR3 coding sequence is TGTGCCAACAGCTTTTACGGAGCCTACGAGCTGTACTTC.

Note on this clonotype: A much more abundant neighbour one base away suggests this may be a read error. The V call is TRBV6-2 or TRBV6-3, the J call TRBJ2-6; D perhaps matches TRBD1 (6 bases). CDR3 size: 16 residues. Germline V CDR1 and CDR2: MNHEY, SVGEGT. The germline V and J ends were trimmed by 7 bases and 3 bases, with 16 bases remaining between them. The CDR3, as DNA: TGTGCCAGCACCCAGACAGGTTCCTTTGGGGCCAACGTCCTGACTTTC. The encoded protein is CASTQTGSFGANVLTF.

A note on this clonotype: This clone may be a read error of a much larger clone one base away. The V call is TRBV6-2 or TRBV6-3, the J call TRBJ2-7; 8 nucleotides line up with TRBD2. Germline V gene data show CDR1 as MNHEY and CDR2 as SVGEGT. The CDR3 totals 16 residues. The CDR3 here is CASSYLAGAGGYGQYF. DNA of the CDR3: TGTGCCAGCAGTTACCTCGCCGGGGCGGGAGGCTACGGGCAGTACTTC.

This clonotype was found many times. The V call is TRBV20-1, the J call TRBJ2-7; a weak D match, TRBD1 (6 bases). The germline V and J ends were trimmed by 5 bases and 5 bases, with 16 bases remaining between them. The CDR3 consists of 13 residues. CDR1 and CDR2 from the germline V gene are DFQATT and SNEGSKA (reference sequence). CDR3 nucleotides: TGCAGTGCTGGAAAAGGACAGTTCCACGAGCAGTACTTC. This gives the protein CSAGKGQFHEQYF.

This clonotype was seen just once. Here the CDR3 omits its conserved ending phenylalanine or tryptophan, so a read error is the likely source. The DNA is left out, because the CDR3 cannot be placed on it with certainty; the CDR3 is given as TCRdb lists it. V is TRBV6-2 or TRBV6-3 and J is TRBJ2-5; whether TRBD1, the table's D call, matches the DNA was not checked. The CDR3 length equals 16 residues, ends included. From germline, CDR1 is MNHEY and CDR2 SVGEGT. CDR3 sequence reads: CASSYYRQGVSETRYL.

Notes on this clonotype: It may be a read error: a sequence one base away is much more abundant. CDR3 nucleotide sequence: TGTGCCTGGAGTGTTGGGCAGGGCACTGGAGCTTTCTTT. Encoded protein: CAWSVGQGTGAFF. The chain couples TRBV30 to TRBJ1-1; maybe TRBD1 (5 bases). The V gene's germline CDR1 is GTSNPN and CDR2 SVGIG (reference sequence). The CDR3 has 13 amino acids.

Regarding this clonotype: The junction and the germline gene differ at one end; a read error may be behind it. The gene calls are TRBV6-2 or TRBV6-3 and TRBJ2-1; 14 bases line up with TRBD2. The CDR3 covers 20 residues. Germline V CDR1 and CDR2: MNHEY, SVGEGT. CDR3 DNA: TGTGGCAGCACTTACACGCCCTTGACTAGCGGGAGGGCCAAGGTGAATGAGCAGTTCTTC. Translating it yields CGSTYTPLTSGRAKVNEQFF.

This clonotype appeared a single time. This chain links TRBV7-2 with TRBJ2-1; 11 bases are a match to TRBD2. The germline CDR1 and CDR2 sequences are SGHTA and FQGNSA. V lost 7 bases to trimming and J lost 10 bases; unmatched junction nucleotides: 9. The CDR3 contains 14 residues. The CDR3 DNA sequence: TGTGCCAGCAACCGACTAGCGGGATTGGGGGAGCAGTTCTTC. Protein product: CASNRLAGLGEQFF.

With respect to this clonotype: A read error may account for a junction end that differs from germline. The chain combines TRBV11-3 with TRBJ2-5; D is ambiguous. The CDR3 contains 12 residues. Germline V gene sequence: CDR1 SGHNT, CDR2 YENEEA. This CDR3 is CASQTNQETQCF. CDR3 nucleotides: TGTGCTAGCCAGACGAACCAAGAAACCCAGTGCTTC.

In this sample, this clonotype turned up a few times. One base away lies a much larger clone, so this may be a sequencing read error. The CDR3, as DNA: TGTGCCAGCGGACAGAATGGCTACACCTTC. It yields the protein CASGQNGYTF. The chain combines TRBV6-6 with TRBJ1-2; tentative D call: TRBD1 (6 bases). V dropped 8 bases and J dropped 6 bases, with 7 bases sitting between them. CDR3 length: 10 amino acids. From germline, CDR1 is MNHNY and CDR2 SVGAGI (reference sequence).

Of note for this clonotype: Because it lacks the conserved phenylalanine or tryptophan at the end, this CDR3 is likely a read error. V gene TRBV4-3 combines with J gene TRBJ2-1; 8 bases match TRBD2. From germline, CDR1 is LGHNA and CDR2 YSLEER. V trimming: 4 bases; J trimming: 12 bases; junction bases outside the gene matches: 8. The length of the CDR3 is 13 residues. The CDR3: CASSPRSSGRQFL. CDR3 coding DNA: TGCGCCAGCAGCCCCAGGTCTAGCGGGCGGCAGTTCTTG.

The V call is TRBV29-1, the J call TRBJ1-5; D is uncertain. The J call could be wrong; TRBJ2-3 is a better fit for the DNA end. Germline V gene sequence: CDR1 SQVTM, CDR2 ANQGSEA. The CDR3 runs 12 residues. CDR3 DNA sequence: TGCAGCGTTCGACATGGCGATCAGCCCCAGTATTTT. Translation: CSVRHGDQPQYF.

The chain joins TRBV4-1 to TRBJ2-1, with unresolved D. This CDR3 has 15 residues. The V gene lost 7 bases and the J gene lost 0 bases, with 13 bases spanning the gap. Germline CDR1 MGHRA, CDR2 YSYEKL. This CDR3 reads CASNQRSSSYNEQFF. Written as DNA, the CDR3 is TGCGCCAGCAACCAGAGGTCCAGCTCCTACAATGAGCAGTTCTTC.

This clonotype has only a few counts. The genes are TRBV14 and TRBJ1-2; D uncertain. This CDR3 is built from 12 residues. V was shortened by 4 bases and J by 4 bases, with 7 bases between the two germline ends. Germline loops: CDR1 SGHDN, CDR2 FVKESK. CDR3 bases: TGTGCCAGCAGCCTTGGCAGCTATGGCTACACCTTC. It specifies CASSLGSYGYTF.

Remarks on this clonotype: This likely traces to a read error, being one base from a far larger clone. The chain couples TRBV6-2 or TRBV6-3 to TRBJ2-3; unclear D gene. Germline assignment: CDR1 MNHEY and CDR2 SVGEGT. This CDR3 is 11 amino acids long. In nucleotides, the CDR3 is TGTGTCAGCAGCTCTACAGATACGCAGTATTTT. It specifies CVSSSTDTQYF.

This chain links TRBV11-2 with TRBJ2-5, with D possibly being TRBD2 (5 bases). Germline CDR1 reads SGHAT; CDR2 reads FQNNGV. The CDR3 spans 15 residues. V was shortened by 1 base and J by 14 bases, with 23 bases between the two germline ends. The CDR3 coding sequence is TGTGCCAGCAGCTTAGCCCCCCCAGGAGGAGAGACCAACTACTTC. Amino acid sequence: CASSLAPPGGETNYF. The whole variable domain, remainder taken from reference TRBV11-2 and TRBJ2-5, is EAGVAQSPRYKIIEKRQSVAFWCNPISGHATLYWYQQILGQGPKLLIQFQNNGVVDDSQLPKDRFSAERLKGVDSTLKIQPAKLEDSAVYLCASSLAPPGGETNYFGPGTRLLVL.

Worth noting for this clonotype: This could be a read error, since a much larger clone is one nucleotide away. The gene calls are TRBV20-1 and TRBJ2-7; 8 nucleotides line up with TRBD1. CDR3 length: 14 residues. V was pared by 5 bases and J by 3 bases, with 9 bases of the junction left unmatched. The germline gives CDR1 DFQATT, CDR2 SNEGSKA (reference sequence). The CDR3 DNA follows: TGCAGTGCTGGGATGTCAGGGGGCGGCTACGAGCAGTACTTC. This translates into CSAGMSGGGYEQYF.

In its sample, this clonotype was seen a few times. The chain couples TRBV19 to TRBJ2-7; weak D call: TRBD1 (5 bases). V lost 5 bases and J lost 3, with 11 bases in between. The germline gives CDR1 LNHDA, CDR2 SQIVND (reference sequence). This CDR3 spans 13 amino acids. In DNA form, the CDR3 reads TGTGCCAGTAGTTTTTCAGGGATCTACGAGCAGTACTTC. Amino acids: CASSFSGIYEQYF.

DNA for the CDR3: TGTGCCTGGCGTCCGGCAGGTTCCGGGGAGCTGTTTTTT. Translated: CAWRPAGSGELFF. The chain joins TRBV30 to TRBJ2-2; no firm D call. The germline V gene encodes CDR1 GTSNPN and CDR2 SVGIG (reference sequence). Trimming shortened V by 5 bases and J by 6 bases, and 13 bases separated the two germline ends. CDR3 size: 13 residues. The variable domain in full, completed from reference TRBV30 and TRBJ2-2, reads SQTIHQWPATLVQPVGSPLSLECTVEGTSNPNLYWYRQAAGRGLQLLFYSVGIGQISSEVPQNLSASRPQDRQFILSSKKLLLSDSGFYLCAWRPAGSGELFFGEGSRLTVL.

Written as DNA, the CDR3 is TGTGCCAGCAGCTCACGGGACAGGGACTTTGCGTTCTTC. It is translated as CASSSRDRDFAFF. The chain recombines TRBV7-9 with TRBJ2-1; TRBD1 agrees at 9 bases. CDR3 length: 13 amino acids. Germline values: CDR1 SEHNR, CDR2 FQNEAQ (reference sequence). V lost 4 bases to trimming and J lost 15 bases; unmatched junction nucleotides: 10.

Of note for this clonotype: A much more abundant neighbour one base away suggests this may be a read error. Since no conserved phenylalanine or tryptophan closes the CDR3, a read error is the likely cause. The genes are TRBV28 and TRBJ1-6; the D gene is possibly TRBD1 (5 bases). The CDR3 is 14 residues long. The V gene lost 1 base and the J gene lost 15 bases, with 16 bases spanning the gap. Germline values: CDR1 MDHEN, CDR2 SYDVKM. CDR3 residues: CASSLSVGGSFLHL. Here the CDR3 DNA reads TGTGCCAGCAGTTTATCCGTCGGGGGTTCTTTCCTCCACTTA.

Concerning this clonotype: Because the CDR3 is missing its conserved closing phenylalanine or tryptophan, this is likely a read error. The J gene is TRBJ2-1, the V gene TRBV28; 9 nucleotides agree with TRBD2. CDR1 is MDHEN and CDR2 is SYDVKM in the germline V gene. This CDR3 has 15 residues. V trimming: 5 bases; J trimming: 11 bases; junction bases outside the gene matches: 13. CDR3 nucleotides: TGTGCCAGCAGTCTTAGCGGGAGTAGGGGTAGTAAGCAGTTCTTA. This translates into CASSLSGSRGSKQFL.

In the case of this clonotype: Given the absence of the conserved phenylalanine or tryptophan at the CDR3 end, a read error is likely. The chain is built from TRBV11-2 and TRBJ2-3, with 7 bases matching TRBD2. CDR3 length: 15 amino acids. J was trimmed by 3 bases and V by 5 bases; bases with no gene match: 8. Germline V lookup: CDR1 SGHAT, CDR2 FQNNGV. For the CDR3, the DNA is TGTGCCAGCAGCCTGGACCTAGCGGAAACAGATACGCAGTATTCT. This codes for CASSLDLAETDTQYS.

In this sample, this clonotype turned up many times. This chain connects TRBV29-1 to TRBJ1-1; tentatively, D is TRBD1 (6 bases). From germline, CDR1 is SQVTM and CDR2 ANQGSEA. V lost 4 bases and J lost 1, with 16 bases in between. The CDR3 covers 15 residues. The CDR3 DNA reads TGCAGCGTTGTCGTACCGGGACACAAGAACACTGAAGCTTTCTTT. Translating gives CSVVVPGHKNTEAFF.

This clonotype was seen repeatedly, ten times or more. This rearrangement joins TRBV7-8 to TRBJ2-7, with TRBD1 matching 10 bases. The CDR3 totals 13 residues. Germline V gives CDR1 SGHVS, CDR2 FQNEAQ. The V gene end was trimmed by 5 bases and the J gene end by 3 bases; junction bases not matched to a gene: 1. The CDR3 spells CASSRDRGYEQYF. The CDR3 DNA is TGTGCCAGCAGCCGGGACAGGGGCTACGAGCAGTACTTC.

This clonotype was recorded at least ten times. This sequence joins TRBV4-3 and TRBJ2-7, with a weak D call TRBD2 (6 bases). Trimming removed 6 bases at V and 2 bases at J, with 14 bases between. Germline values: CDR1 LGHNA, CDR2 YSLEER. CDR3 size: 14 residues. The CDR3 DNA sequence: TGCGCCAGCAGTCGGCGGGACCGCACCTACGAGCAGTACTTC. It yields the protein CASSRRDRTYEQYF.